This entry lists 14 T cell receptor beta chains sequenced from one sample in a study of blood T cell repertoires in COVID-19. The data were produced by immunoSEQ multiplex PCR, yet TCRdb's version contains in-frame clones alone and is incomplete. The top ten hold around 7% of the sample, which has under 200,000 clones, over 75% seen once. The sequenced sample consisted of peripheral blood. The receptors were gathered from a man aged 65 to 79 with active or convalescent COVID-19.

The chain employs TRBV6-5 and TRBJ1-3; 7 nucleotides align to TRBD1. V gave up 6 bases and J gave up 0 bases; unmatched junction bases: 5. The CDR3 contains 15 residues. Germline values: CDR1 MNHEY, CDR2 SVGAGI. The CDR3 bases are TGTGCCAGCAGGGTGGGACAGAACTCTGGAAACACCATATATTTT. Encoded protein: CASRVGQNSGNTIYF.

This clone came up a few times. The chain carries TRBV18 and TRBJ2-5; 10 positions match TRBD1. This CDR3 has 15 residues. Looked up from germline, CDR1 is KGHSH and CDR2 is LQKENI. With V trimmed by 3 bases and J by 4 bases, 5 bases remained unmatched. The CDR3 region has the DNA TGTGCCAGCTCACCCCCGACAGGGGGCCTAGAGACCCAGTACTTC. Translated: CASSPPTGGLETQYF. Full variable domain (missing parts from reference TRBV18 and TRBJ2-5): NAGVMQNPRHLVRRRGQEARLRCSPMKGHSHVYWYRQLPEEGLKFMVYLQKENIIDESGMPKERFSAEFPKEGPSILRIQQVVRGDSAAYFCASSPPTGGLETQYFGPGTRLLVL.

This chain links TRBV7-2 with TRBJ2-7, with D possibly TRBD2 on 6 matching bases. Trimming left V 4 bases short and J 1 base short, with 14 bases between. Germline V CDR1 and CDR2: SGHTA, FQGNSA. The CDR3 extends over 15 amino acids. The CDR3 DNA sequence: TGTGCCAGCAGCTCCATCGGCGGGGCGTCCTACGAGCAGTACTTC. It translates to CASSSIGGASYEQYF.

V is TRBV11-2 and J is TRBJ1-1; possible D gene TRBD1, 6 bases. The ends were cut back, 0 bases at V and 5 bases at J, with 13 bases in the middle. The CDR3 has 15 residues. Germline V gene sequence: CDR1 SGHAT, CDR2 FQNNGV. CDR3 in amino acids: CASSLDPGHITEAFF. The CDR3, as DNA: TGTGCCAGCAGCTTAGATCCGGGACATATTACTGAAGCTTTCTTT.

This clone was recorded a few times. CDR3 nucleotides: TGTGCCAGCAGTTTACAGGGGAACGGGGCCAACGTCCTGACTTTC. This encodes CASSLQGNGANVLTF. This sequence joins TRBV27 and TRBJ2-6, with a tentative D call TRBD1 (6 bases). In germline, CDR1 is MNHEY, CDR2 SMNVEV (reference sequence). The CDR3 totals 15 residues. V gave up 2 bases and J gave up 4 bases, with 9 bases separating them.

Only one count was recorded for this clone. This sequence joins TRBV9 and TRBJ1-1; 9 positions match TRBD1. V gave up 1 base and J gave up 3 bases; unmatched junction bases: 1. The CDR3 is 14 amino acids. Per the germline V gene, CDR1 is SGDLS and CDR2 is YYNGEE. The CDR3 sequence: CASSVRDRDTEAFF. CDR3 DNA: TGTGCCAGCAGCGTAAGGGACAGGGACACTGAAGCTTTCTTT.

The V call is TRBV2, the J call TRBJ1-3, with 8 nucleotides matching TRBD1. The CDR3 spans 14 residues. The germline V gene has CDR1 SNHLY and CDR2 FYNNEI. V gave up 3 bases and J gave up 8 bases; unmatched junction bases: 6. CDR3 in amino acids: CASSDAQGADTIYF. CDR3 coding DNA: TGTGCCAGCAGTGATGCTCAGGGGGCGGACACCATATATTTT.

The chain carries TRBV7-9 and TRBJ1-1; TRBD1 agrees at 8 bases. V dropped 3 bases and J dropped 6; count of bases not matched to a gene: 3. The CDR3 is 13 residues long. CDR1 and CDR2 (germline): SEHNR, FQNEAQ (reference sequence). The CDR3: CASSFDRGAEAFF. CDR3 DNA: TGTGCCAGCAGCTTCGACAGGGGCGCTGAAGCTTTCTTT.

This clone occurred once. The CDR3: CASSFEAGRIFF. Here the CDR3 DNA reads TGCGCCAGCAGCTTTGAGGCCGGGAGAATCTTCTTC. The rearrangement joins TRBV5-1 to TRBJ2-1; TRBD2 might be the D (6 bases). From germline, CDR1 is SGHRS and CDR2 YFSETQ. The V end was cut by 2 bases, the J end by 16 bases, with 16 bases between. CDR3 length: 12 amino acids.

Here the CDR3 reads CASSPQPDRPIYEQYF. In DNA form, the CDR3 reads TGCGCCAGCAGCCCCCAACCCGACAGGCCGATTTACGAGCAGTACTTC. The V gene is TRBV4-3, the J gene TRBJ2-7, with a tentative D call TRBD1 (6 bases). Germline CDR1 is LGHNA and CDR2 is YSLEER. This CDR3 spans 16 amino acids. V dropped 4 bases and J dropped 4 bases, with 20 bases sitting between them.

The chain combines TRBV3-1 (or the pseudogene TRBV3-2) with TRBJ1-5; D gene ambiguous. This CDR3 spans 13 amino acids. V lost 4 bases and J 4 bases, leaving 8 bases between the germline ends. Germline V CDR1 and CDR2: LGHDT, YNNKEL (reference sequence). CDR3 residues: CASSRTENQPQHF. CDR3 nucleotides: TGTGCCAGCAGCCGGACTGAGAATCAGCCCCAGCATTTT.

The chain is built from TRBV6-5 and TRBJ2-2; D possibly corresponds to TRBD2 (7 bases). Germline values: CDR1 MNHEY, CDR2 SVGAGI. Trimming removed 7 bases from V and 3 bases from J, with 12 bases in between. The CDR3 runs to 14 residues. CDR3: CASTPGGHTGELFF. CDR3 DNA sequence: TGTGCCAGCACCCCCGGGGGGCACACCGGGGAGCTGTTTTTT.

The rearrangement uses TRBV6-1 and TRBJ2-7, with 13 nucleotides matching TRBD2. The V gene's germline CDR1 is MNHNS and CDR2 SASEGT. Losses at the gene ends were 0 bases for V and 3 bases for J; bases not matched to a gene: 8. The CDR3 contains 18 residues. The CDR3 region is CASSEAFGTSGVNYEQYF. DNA of the CDR3: TGTGCCAGCAGTGAAGCTTTCGGGACTAGCGGGGTCAACTACGAGCAGTACTTC.

The chain links TRBV4-2 to TRBJ2-5; D is perhaps TRBD2 (6 bases). Germline values: CDR1 LGHNA, CDR2 YNFKEQ. The CDR3 spans 15 residues. Trimming shortened V by 1 base and J by 4 bases, and 13 bases separated the two germline ends. The CDR3 is CASSQALGGGETQYF. In DNA, the CDR3 is TGTGCCAGCAGCCAAGCCCTGGGGGGAGGAGAGACCCAGTACTTC.